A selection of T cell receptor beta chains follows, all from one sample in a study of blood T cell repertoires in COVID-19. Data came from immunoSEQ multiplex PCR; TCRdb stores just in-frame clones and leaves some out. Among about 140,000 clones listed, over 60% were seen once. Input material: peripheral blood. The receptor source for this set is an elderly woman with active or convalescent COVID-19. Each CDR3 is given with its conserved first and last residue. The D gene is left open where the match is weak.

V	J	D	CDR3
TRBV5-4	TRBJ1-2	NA	CATEITGRAGYGYTF
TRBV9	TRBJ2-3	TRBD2	CASSENLAGGTDTQYF
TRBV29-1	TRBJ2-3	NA	CSVEYSTDTQYF
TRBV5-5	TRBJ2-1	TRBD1	CASSLVSRQGVNEQFF
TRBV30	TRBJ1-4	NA	CAWSGGEKLFF
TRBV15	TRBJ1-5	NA	CATSRDRGNQPQHF
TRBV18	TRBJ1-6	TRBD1	CASSVQGAGGYNSPLHF
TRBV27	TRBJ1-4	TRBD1	CASSRTGGFEKLFF
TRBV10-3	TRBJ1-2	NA	CAISDLPGKGYTF
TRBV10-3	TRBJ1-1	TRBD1	CAISEWDRGGHTEAFF
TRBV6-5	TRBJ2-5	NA	CASSYLFSETQYF
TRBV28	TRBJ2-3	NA	CASSARQFISTDTQYF
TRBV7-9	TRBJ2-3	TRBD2	CASSLGDYSQYF
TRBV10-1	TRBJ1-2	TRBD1	CASSDDRAKGYTF